This paragraph reports one T cell receptor beta chain. Its antigen is not identified. This sample was included in a study of cytomegalovirus exposure and HLA in healthy donors. Looking at the study overall: T cells numbering about 179 million yielded some 110 million unique TCR beta sequences in an earlier analysis.

Per the germline V gene, CDR1 is GTSNPN and CDR2 is SVGIG (reference sequence). Trimming cost V 8 bases and J 6 bases; bases outside gene matches: 8. This CDR3 is built from 13 residues. The PCR ran on 60 Vbeta and 13 Jbeta primers. Clones were read by immunoSEQ multiplex PCR, and TCRdb kept only the in-frame ones, dropping some. This sample's table has roughly 88,000 clones. Study-wide findings and caveats: A later analysis showed that HLA-associated TCR beta chains had undergone more clonal expansion than equally common others. Being indistinguishable, some V segments were excluded, TRBV6-2 and TRBV6-3 among them.

The donors (healthy individuals) were bone marrow donors. This TCR was recovered from a man in his fifties in good health and CMV-seropositive. The genes are TRBV30 and TRBJ2-1; 9 positions match TRBD2. The sequenced sample consisted of PBMCs. In DNA form, the CDR3 reads TGTGCCCACGCCGGGACTAGCAGCAATGAGCAGTTCTTC. It codes for CAHAGTSSNEQFF.